This TCR beta chain came from a study of T-cell memory formation after mild COVID-19. Study in general: For the most part, TCR clusters were specific to one donor.

Study-wide results and caveats: Clones contracting across day 15 to 85 had a balanced CD4/CD8 profile; later expanding clones leaned CD4+. Detection of some responders pre-infection suggested pre-existing cross-reactive memory T cells participated.

Sample barcodes and UMIs were carried by the TCR alpha and TCR beta cDNA libraries that 5'RACE generated with constant-segment primers. TCRdb re-analysed the 5' RACE reads in MiXCR, keeping a single row per CDR3 protein. The sample shows roughly 100,000 distinct CDR3 sequences, about 14% of them seen only once. To note about this clonotype: Antigen specificity is unknown.

The ends were cut back, 6 bases at V and 6 bases at J, with 9 bases in the middle. The CDR3 is 12 amino acids. Germline V gene lookup returns CDR1 MNHEY and CDR2 SMNVEV (reference sequence). Material for sequencing was PBMCs or a T cell subset sorted from them (not recorded which). This TCR derives from a man aged 18 to 30 who had mild COVID-19 (a few samples of this study predate the infection). Cell type and time point are not known. The chain carries TRBV27 and TRBJ2-1; possibly TRBD1 for D (6 bases). CDR3 sequence reads: CASRSGANEQFF. The DNA of the CDR3 is TGTGCCAGCAGATCAGGGGCCAATGAGCAGTTCTTC.